Presented here are 28 T cell receptor beta chains from one specimen sequenced in a study of blood T cell repertoires in COVID-19. Sequencing used immunoSEQ multiplex PCR; TCRdb keeps in-frame clones, though not all of them. The data show around 200,000 clones, with under 85% seen just once and around 6.5% held by the top ten. The source material was peripheral blood. The source of these receptors is a woman aged 40 to 50 with acute or convalescent COVID-19.

The chain is built from TRBV14 and TRBJ2-7, with 8 bases fitting TRBD1. J gave up 3 bases and V 7 bases, and 23 bases lay outside the gene matches. The CDR3 runs to 19 residues. In germline, CDR1 is SGHDN, CDR2 FVKESK. The CDR3 sequence: CASTGNGQGKGGQFYEQYF. CDR3 bases: TGTGCCAGCACCGGAAATGGACAGGGAAAAGGCGGGCAATTCTACGAGCAGTACTTC.

The genes are TRBV3-1 (or the pseudogene TRBV3-2) and TRBJ2-5, with unresolved D. The CDR3 runs to 12 residues. The V gene lost 1 base and the J gene lost 3 bases, with 3 bases spanning the gap. In germline, CDR1 is LGHDT, CDR2 YNNKEL (reference sequence). Here the CDR3 reads CASSQVKETQYF. CDR3 bases: TGTGCCAGCAGCCAAGTAAAAGAGACCCAGTACTTC.

J is TRBJ1-6 and V is TRBV5-5; 10 positions agree with TRBD1. Germline CDR1 is SGHKS and CDR2 is YYEKEE (reference sequence). The CDR3 length is 15 residues. V lost 4 bases to trimming and J lost 11 bases; unmatched junction nucleotides: 9. The CDR3 here is CASSQLPGQGAPLHF. The CDR3 DNA reads TGTGCCAGCAGCCAATTACCTGGACAGGGGGCACCCCTCCACTTT.

The chain links TRBV2 to TRBJ2-7; 7 bases line up with TRBD1. CDR1 is SNHLY and CDR2 is FYNNEI in the germline V gene. There are 15 residues in the CDR3. The J segment lost 3 bases and the V segment lost 5 bases, leaving 10 bases of the junction unmatched. This chain's CDR3 is CASSYETGMNYEQYF. CDR3 sequence (DNA): TGTGCCAGCAGTTATGAGACAGGGATGAACTACGAGCAGTACTTC.

The V gene is TRBV11-3, the J gene TRBJ1-4; D may be TRBD1 (6 bases). The CDR3 is 14 amino acids. Germline-derived CDR1 and CDR2 are SGHNT and YENEEA. Trimming shortened V by 5 bases and J by 3 bases, and 10 bases separated the two germline ends. CDR3 sequence: CASSLRGSNEKLFF. The CDR3, as DNA: TGTGCCAGCAGCCTCAGGGGTTCTAATGAAAAACTGTTTTTT.

This rearrangement joins TRBV28 to TRBJ2-5; 10 bases are a match to TRBD1. From germline, CDR1 is MDHEN and CDR2 SYDVKM. CDR3 length: 18 amino acids. The V gene end was trimmed by 6 bases and the J gene end by 5 bases; junction bases not matched to a gene: 18. DNA of the CDR3: TGTGCCAGCAGCCTCCGGCCGGGACAGGGGACCTCAGGGGAGACCCAGTACTTC. Amino acid sequence: CASSLRPGQGTSGETQYF.

This rearrangement joins TRBV5-1 to TRBJ2-5; 7 nucleotides line up with TRBD2. The CDR3 spans 15 residues. Germline V gene sequence: CDR1 SGHRS, CDR2 YFSETQ. Trimming cost V 1 base and J 3 bases; bases outside gene matches: 6. CDR3 sequence (DNA): TGCGCCAGCAGCTTGCCGCCTAGCGGAGAAGAGACCCAGTACTTC. Its protein is CASSLPPSGEETQYF. Combining the CDR3 with reference TRBV5-1 and TRBJ2-5 gives the whole variable domain KAGVTQTPRYLIKTRGQQVTLSCSPISGHRSVSWYQQTPGQGLQFLFEYFSETQRNKGNFPGRFSGRQFSNSRSEMNVSTLELGDSALYLCASSLPPSGEETQYFGPGTRLLVL.

V is TRBV5-1 and J is TRBJ2-7; a weak D match, TRBD1 (6 bases). V lost 2 bases, J lost 2 bases, and 14 bases lay in between. The CDR3 length is 15 residues. The germline V gene encodes CDR1 SGHRS and CDR2 YFSETQ. CDR3 region: CASSFMAGAPYEQYF. In DNA form, the CDR3 reads TGCGCCAGCAGCTTTATGGCAGGGGCACCCTACGAGCAGTACTTC.

A single count supports this clone. This sequence joins TRBV15 and TRBJ2-7; TRBD1 matches at 7 bases. This CDR3 spans 13 amino acids. CDR1 and CDR2 (germline): LNHNV, YYDKDF (reference sequence). Losses at the gene ends were 1 base for V and 5 bases for J; bases not matched to a gene: 2. In DNA, the CDR3 is TGTGCCACCAGCAGAGTAGGGGGCGACGAGCAGTACTTC. Translating it yields CATSRVGGDEQYF.

The V and J genes are TRBV7-2 and TRBJ2-2; D is possibly TRBD2 (6 bases). CDR1 is SGHTA and CDR2 is FQGNSA in the germline V gene. V was clipped by 3 bases and J by 2 bases, with 10 bases between them. CDR3 length equals 15 residues. CDR3 amino acids: CASSFLGLNTGELFF. CDR3 bases: TGTGCCAGCAGCTTCCTGGGACTTAACACCGGGGAGCTGTTTTTT.

The rearrangement joins TRBV19 to TRBJ1-2; D may be TRBD1 (6 bases). V gave up 5 bases and J gave up 4 bases, with 17 bases separating them. This CDR3 region has 15 residues. Germline-derived CDR1 and CDR2 are LNHDA and SQIVND (reference sequence). CDR3: CASSVLTGSGYGYTF. CDR3 nucleotide sequence: TGTGCCAGTAGTGTCCTAACAGGGAGTGGCTATGGCTACACCTTC.

V usage is TRBV7-9 and J usage is TRBJ2-5; 13 bases match TRBD2. With V trimmed by 5 bases and J by 9 bases, 6 bases remained unmatched. From germline, CDR1 is SEHNR and CDR2 FQNEAQ (reference sequence). CDR3 length: 14 amino acids. CDR3 residues: CASSLQGTSGAQYF. In DNA form, the CDR3 reads TGTGCCAGCAGCCTCCAGGGGACTAGCGGGGCCCAGTACTTC.

The chain links TRBV13 to TRBJ2-1, with 7 bases matching TRBD1. The CDR3 runs to 14 residues. CDR1 and CDR2 from the germline V gene are PRHDT and FYEKMQ (reference sequence). V shed 4 bases, J shed 9 bases, and the junction held 9 bases outside the gene matches. The CDR3 DNA sequence: TGTGCCAGCAGCTCCGGTACCCCAGGGGGTGAGCAGTTCTTC. Protein sequence: CASSSGTPGGEQFF.

The rearrangement links TRBV6-1 to TRBJ2-5; D unresolved. V was clipped by 2 bases and J by 1 base, with 8 bases between them. In germline, CDR1 is MNHNS, CDR2 SASEGT. This CDR3 has 14 amino acids. The CDR3 coding sequence is TGTGCCAGCAGTGAATTTCGGTCCCAAGAGACCCAGTACTTC. Translating gives CASSEFRSQETQYF.

The gene calls are TRBV12-5 and TRBJ2-1; 9 positions match TRBD1. Germline loops: CDR1 LGHNT, CDR2 FRNRAP. V was clipped by 5 bases and J by 0 bases; unmatched bases: 2. This CDR3 has 15 amino acids. CDR3 DNA: TGTGCTAGTGGTACAGGGGGCGTCTCCTACAATGAGCAGTTCTTC. This codes for CASGTGGVSYNEQFF.

V and J are TRBV28 and TRBJ1-1; D is uncertain. The CDR3 runs to 13 residues. Trimming pared 7 bases from V and 0 bases from J, leaving 9 bases between. Germline-derived CDR1 and CDR2 are MDHEN and SYDVKM. This CDR3 is CASTLWLNTEAFF. Written as DNA, the CDR3 is TGTGCCAGCACCCTTTGGCTGAACACTGAAGCTTTCTTT.

The chain combines TRBV5-1 with TRBJ2-7; perhaps TRBD2 as D (5 bases). There are 13 residues in the CDR3. V lost 4 bases and J 2 bases, leaving 10 bases between the germline ends. Germline CDR1 and CDR2: SGHRS and YFSETQ. CDR3 sequence (DNA): TGCGCCAGCAGCCCCCGGACTCCCTACGAGCAGTACTTC. Amino acids: CASSPRTPYEQYF.

The rearrangement uses TRBV7-9 and TRBJ1-2; no reliable D call. The CDR3 length is 12 residues. The germline V gene encodes CDR1 SEHNR and CDR2 FQNEAQ (reference sequence). Trimming took off 5 bases at V and 4 bases at J, with 8 bases between the two ends. CDR3 nucleotide sequence: TGTGCCAGCAGCCAGCGGGGCTATGGCTACACCTTC. Encoded protein: CASSQRGYGYTF.

This clone appeared a single time. The CDR3 DNA is TGTGCCAGTAGAACGAGGGGGGGCACTGAAGCTTTCTTT. This translates into CASRTRGGTEAFF. The V gene is TRBV19, the J gene TRBJ1-1; D may be TRBD1 (6 bases). The CDR3 sequence is 13 residues long. Per the germline V gene, CDR1 is LNHDA and CDR2 is SQIVND (reference sequence). Trimming shortened V by 6 bases and J by 4 bases, and 12 bases separated the two germline ends.

The chain uses TRBV7-9 and TRBJ2-7; the match to TRBD2 covers 11 bases. V gave up 5 bases and J gave up 2 bases; unmatched junction bases: 5. Germline values: CDR1 SEHNR, CDR2 FQNEAQ (reference sequence). The CDR3 consists of 15 residues. The CDR3 DNA follows: TGTGCCAGCAGCCTAGGGACTAGCGGAACCTACGAGCAGTACTTC. Amino acid sequence: CASSLGTSGTYEQYF.

CDR3: CASSEVAGSYNEQFF. As DNA, the CDR3 is TGTGCCAGCAGCGAAGTGGCAGGGTCCTACAATGAGCAGTTCTTC. V usage is TRBV7-3 and J usage is TRBJ2-1; tentatively, D is TRBD1 (5 bases). Germline values: CDR1 SGHTA, CDR2 FQGTGA. This CDR3 has 15 amino acids. The V end was cut by 5 bases, the J end by 1 base, with 12 bases between.

This clone was counted a single time. V is TRBV9 and J is TRBJ2-3; 7 bases align to TRBD2. V was pared by 3 bases and J by 2 bases, with 6 bases of the junction left unmatched. Germline CDR1 SGDLS, CDR2 YYNGEE. The CDR3 length is 15 residues. CDR3 nucleotide sequence: TGTGCCAGCAGCGGAACAGCGGGGCCCACAGATACGCAGTATTTT. Encoded protein: CASSGTAGPTDTQYF.

This chain joins TRBV2 and TRBJ2-2; D might be TRBD2 (5 bases). Trimming pared 5 bases from V and 4 bases from J, leaving 11 bases between. The CDR3 totals 14 residues. Germline loops: CDR1 SNHLY, CDR2 FYNNEI. CDR3 residues: CASSPRDTTGELFF. The CDR3 nucleotides are TGTGCCAGCAGTCCTCGGGATACCACCGGGGAGCTGTTTTTT.

In DNA form, the CDR3 reads TGTGCCAGCAGCCAGGACCCGATGGGGGGTGAAAAACTGTTTTTT. Protein sequence: CASSQDPMGGEKLFF. The V gene is TRBV3-1 (or the pseudogene TRBV3-2), the J gene TRBJ1-4, with D possibly matching TRBD1 (5 bases). Germline V lookup: CDR1 LGHDT, CDR2 YNNKEL (reference sequence). CDR3 size: 15 residues. V was pared by 3 bases and J by 7 bases, with 15 bases between.

V usage is TRBV27 and J usage is TRBJ1-1; D is unresolved. Germline CDR1 is MNHEY and CDR2 is SMNVEV (reference sequence). The V and J ends lost 5 bases and 7 bases respectively, with 11 bases between them. CDR3 length equals 12 residues. This CDR3 reads CASSVEGNEAFF. The CDR3 DNA reads TGTGCCAGCAGTGTCGAGGGAAATGAAGCTTTCTTT.

The J gene is TRBJ2-3, the V gene TRBV9; 10 bases fit TRBD2. The CDR3 extends over 15 amino acids. The J segment lost 4 bases and the V segment lost 3 bases, leaving 5 bases of the junction unmatched. Germline CDR1 reads SGDLS; CDR2 reads YYNGEE. CDR3 in amino acids: CASSALAGAADTQYF. CDR3 sequence (DNA): TGTGCCAGCAGCGCTCTAGCGGGAGCAGCAGATACGCAGTATTTT.

V usage is TRBV20-1 and J usage is TRBJ1-2; D not certain. V dropped 2 bases and J dropped 5 bases, with 6 bases sitting between them. This CDR3 is built from 11 residues. Germline CDR1 and CDR2: DFQATT and SNEGSKA (reference sequence). The CDR3 loop is CSARPHYGYTF. The CDR3 region has the DNA TGCAGTGCTAGACCCCATTATGGCTACACCTTC.

The gene calls are TRBV13 and TRBJ2-1; 13 bases are a match to TRBD2. The trim removed 3 bases at V and 15 bases at J, leaving 2 bases unmatched. Germline lookup yields CDR1 PRHDT and CDR2 FYEKMQ (reference sequence). CDR3 length: 12 amino acids. CDR3 nucleotides: TGTGCCAGCAGCTTCGGACTAGCGGGGGTGTTCTTC. This translates into CASSFGLAGVFF.